The 19 T cell receptor beta chains given below trace back to one sample, sequenced in a study of cytomegalovirus exposure and HLA in healthy donors. The repertoire was sequenced with immunoSEQ multiplex PCR; TCRdb's copy has only in-frame clones and lacks some. The data show under 100,000 clones, with around 96% seen just once and 0.6% to 0.85% held by the top ten. Input material: PBMCs. These receptor sequences come from a man aged 18 to 30 in good health and CMV-seronegative.

This clone came up once. This sequence joins TRBV6-1 and TRBJ2-7, with D tentatively TRBD2 (5 bases). V was cut by 1 base and J by 5 bases, with 12 bases left in between. The germline CDR1 and CDR2 sequences are MNHNS and SASEGT. The CDR3 extends over 14 amino acids. The CDR3, as DNA: TGTGCCAGCAGTGAAGTGCGAGGGTCCAACGAGCAGTACTTC. Translating gives CASSEVRGSNEQYF.

The CDR3 sequence is CASSLTTSWDTQYF. CDR3 coding DNA: TGTGCCAGCAGCTTAACGACTAGCTGGGATACGCAGTATTTT. This chain connects TRBV7-3 to TRBJ2-3; 7 nucleotides align to TRBD2. This CDR3 is built from 14 residues. Germline V gene lookup returns CDR1 SGHTA and CDR2 FQGTGA. V shed 0 bases, J shed 6 bases, and the junction held 3 bases outside the gene matches.

The chain couples TRBV28 to TRBJ2-7; 8 nucleotides agree with TRBD1. This CDR3 has 14 amino acids. Germline CDR1 and CDR2: MDHEN and SYDVKM. J was trimmed by 2 bases and V by 4 bases; bases with no gene match: 4. CDR3 region: CASSSDRGPYEQYF. The CDR3 DNA reads TGTGCCAGCAGTTCAGACAGGGGCCCCTACGAGCAGTACTTC.

The chain uses TRBV6-5 and TRBJ2-7; D unclear. CDR1 is MNHEY, CDR2 SVGAGI, per germline. The CDR3 has 11 amino acids. Trimming removed 6 bases at V and 3 bases at J, with 6 bases between. The CDR3 bases are TGTGCCAGCAGGAACAGCTACGAGCAGTACTTC. Residues: CASRNSYEQYF.

The chain is built from TRBV6-5 and TRBJ2-7; 7 bases map to TRBD1. The junction had 4 bases not matched to a gene; V was cut back by 5 bases and J by 6 bases. There are 12 residues in the CDR3. Germline values: CDR1 MNHEY, CDR2 SVGAGI. CDR3 nucleotides: TGTGCCAGCAGTAGACAGGGTGGCGAGCAGTACGTC. The encoded protein is CASSRQGGEQYV.

The genes are TRBV4-3 and TRBJ2-1; 9 nucleotides match TRBD2. This CDR3 contains 17 residues. Germline CDR1 is LGHNA and CDR2 is YSLEER. Germline trimming cut 0 bases from V and 4 bases from J; bases unmatched to any gene: 7. CDR3 nucleotide sequence: TGCGCCAGCAGCCAAGATTTTCCTAGCGGGGCATACAATGAGCAGTTCTTC. Translation gives CASSQDFPSGAYNEQFF.

The chain joins TRBV4-1 to TRBJ1-5; 9 bases align to TRBD1. The CDR3 covers 15 residues. Germline V gene data show CDR1 as MGHRA and CDR2 as YSYEKL. Unmatched junction bases numbered 4, after V lost 0 bases and J lost 7 bases. The CDR3 reads CASSQEQGAWQPQHF. CDR3 bases: TGCGCCAGCAGCCAAGAACAGGGGGCTTGGCAGCCCCAGCATTTT.

This clone has only one observation. The CDR3 DNA is TGTGCCAGCAGTACCTCAGGGTACTCCTACAATGAGCAGTTCTTC. Translation gives CASSTSGYSYNEQFF. The rearrangement uses TRBV9 and TRBJ2-1; possible D gene TRBD1, 5 bases. Germline V gives CDR1 SGDLS, CDR2 YYNGEE. The germline V and J ends were trimmed by 5 bases and 0 bases, with 12 bases remaining between them. This CDR3 has 15 amino acids.

CDR3 in amino acids: CASSITGTNTEAFF. The CDR3, as DNA: TGTGCCAGTAGTATCACAGGAACCAACACTGAAGCTTTCTTT. The chain recombines TRBV19 with TRBJ1-1; D may be TRBD1 (5 bases). V shed 3 bases and J shed 2 bases, with 10 bases lying between them. The CDR3 sequence is 14 residues long. Germline V gene lookup returns CDR1 LNHDA and CDR2 SQIVND (reference sequence).

This rearrangement joins TRBV5-4 to TRBJ2-1; 15 nucleotides align to TRBD2. The V and J ends lost 3 bases and 8 bases, in that order; junction bases with no gene match: 3. This CDR3 has 15 amino acids. Germline V CDR1 and CDR2: SGHNT, YYREEE (reference sequence). The chain's CDR3 is CASSWTSGRAHEQFF. CDR3 DNA: TGTGCCAGCAGCTGGACTAGCGGGAGGGCCCATGAGCAGTTCTTC.

The chain has TRBV10-1 and TRBJ2-3; the D gene is possibly TRBD1 (5 bases). Germline V gene lookup returns CDR1 WNHNN and CDR2 SYGVQD (reference sequence). The CDR3 has 13 amino acids. V lost 0 bases to trimming and J lost 7 bases, with 8 bases between them. In nucleotides, the CDR3 is TGCGCCAGCAGTGAGTCAGGGGCTTATACGCAGTATTTT. Translating it yields CASSESGAYTQYF.

The V call is TRBV6-5, the J call TRBJ2-7; 7 bases are a match to TRBD2. With 6 bases clipped from V and 0 bases from J, the junction kept 8 bases outside the gene matches. This CDR3 spans 15 amino acids. CDR1 and CDR2 from the germline V gene are MNHEY and SVGAGI. This CDR3 is CASRRTSESSYEQYF. The CDR3 bases are TGTGCCAGCAGACGCACTAGCGAGAGCTCCTACGAGCAGTACTTC.

The J gene is TRBJ2-3, the V gene TRBV11-2; 10 bases are a match to TRBD2. The J segment lost 6 bases and the V segment lost 2 bases, leaving 17 bases of the junction unmatched. Germline V gives CDR1 SGHAT, CDR2 FQNNGV. The CDR3 length is 19 residues. The CDR3 reads CASSLFRHSLAGVPDTQYF. The CDR3 DNA follows: TGTGCCAGCAGCTTATTTCGACATTCTCTAGCGGGAGTACCGGATACGCAGTATTTT. The full variable domain, in which reference TRBV11-2 and TRBJ2-3 provide the parts outside the CDR3, is EAGVAQSPRYKIIEKRQSVAFWCNPISGHATLYWYQQILGQGPKLLIQFQNNGVVDDSQLPKDRFSAERLKGVDSTLKIQPAKLEDSAVYLCASSLFRHSLAGVPDTQYFGPGTRLTVL.

The chain links TRBV6-5 to TRBJ1-1; 7 nucleotides match TRBD1. Germline V gene lookup returns CDR1 MNHEY and CDR2 SVGAGI. Trimming took 4 bases from V and 9 from J; bases not matched to a gene: 2. CDR3 size: 11 residues. The CDR3, as DNA: TGTGCCAGCAGTTTGGGACAGAAAGCTTTCTTT. Its translation: CASSLGQKAFF.

CDR3 loop: CASSRGEPETQYF. For the CDR3, the DNA is TGTGCCAGCAGCAGGGGAGAACCAGAGACCCAGTACTTC. The genes are TRBV28 and TRBJ2-5; maybe TRBD1 (6 bases). Germline CDR1 MDHEN, CDR2 SYDVKM. The CDR3 sequence is 13 residues long. V lost 6 bases and J 4 bases, leaving 12 bases between the germline ends.

This clone has just one count. The chain is built from TRBV7-6 and TRBJ1-1, with TRBD1 as a possible D gene (6 bases). CDR3 length: 13 residues. With 1 base removed from V and 7 bases from J, the gap between germline ends came to 10 bases. CDR1 and CDR2 from the germline V gene are SGHVS and FNYEAQ. The CDR3 DNA is TGTGCCAGCAGCTTAGTCAGGGGAGATGAAGCTTTCTTT. Translated: CASSLVRGDEAFF. Combining the CDR3 with reference TRBV7-6 and TRBJ1-1 gives the whole variable domain GAGVSQSPRYKVTKRGQDVALRCDPISGHVSLYWYRQALGQGPEFLTYFNYEAQQDKSGLPNDRFSAERPEGSISTLTIQRTEQRDSAMYRCASSLVRGDEAFFGQGTRLTVV.

The V call is TRBV2, the J call TRBJ1-1; D uncertain. Germline values: CDR1 SNHLY, CDR2 FYNNEI. V was shortened by 0 bases and J by 5 bases, with 16 bases between the two germline ends. The CDR3 has 16 residues. The DNA of the CDR3 is TGTGCCAGCAGTGAAGCGTATCCGGGGTCGGGGACTGAAGCTTTCTTT. Translated, it gives CASSEAYPGSGTEAFF. Combining the CDR3 with reference TRBV2 and TRBJ1-1 gives the whole variable domain EPEVTQTPSHQVTQMGQEVILRCVPISNHLYFYWYRQILGQKVEFLVSFYNNEISEKSEIFDDQFSVERPDGSNFTLKIRSTKLEDSAMYFCASSEAYPGSGTEAFFGQGTRLTVV.

The chain carries TRBV7-9 and TRBJ1-5; D unclear. Germline V gene data show CDR1 as SEHNR and CDR2 as FQNEAQ (reference sequence). Trimming took 5 bases from V and 4 from J, leaving 12 bases between them. The CDR3 sequence is 14 residues long. In DNA, the CDR3 is TGTGCCAGCAGCCCCTTACCGCAGAATCAGCCCCAGCATTTT. It yields the protein CASSPLPQNQPQHF.

This clone was counted once. V usage is TRBV5-1 and J usage is TRBJ1-1; D perhaps matches TRBD1 (6 bases). CDR3 length: 14 residues. Per the germline V gene, CDR1 is SGHRS and CDR2 is YFSETQ. V lost 3 bases and J lost 4, with 13 bases in between. The CDR3 nucleotides are TGCGCCAGCAGCTCCGGCAGGGGTGGCACTGAAGCTTTCTTT. This sequence encodes CASSSGRGGTEAFF.